The 29 T cell receptor beta chains in this list originate from one sample, sequenced in a study of shared clonotypes between healthy human individuals. Profiling relied on immunoSEQ multiplex PCR, and the TCRdb table lists in-frame clones only, not all of them. The data contain some 2,000,000 clones, over 85% of them seen just once; the ten biggest clones take up around 1.1%. The naive CD8 subset, CD45RO-negative cells positively selected for CCR7, excluded terminally differentiated effector memory CD45RA+ cells. Sequenced: naive CD8+ T cells sorted from blood. These receptors came from a man aged 18 to 29 in good health.

This chain connects TRBV5-1 to TRBJ2-3; D is undetermined. This CDR3 is 14 amino acids long. Trimming took off 0 bases at V and 4 bases at J, with 9 bases between the two ends. Germline CDR1 reads SGHRS; CDR2 reads YFSETQ. CDR3 amino acids: CASSLAGVADTQYF. The CDR3 coding sequence is TGCGCCAGCAGCTTGGCTGGGGTAGCAGATACGCAGTATTTT.

This chain joins TRBV6-5 and TRBJ2-7; D possibly corresponds to TRBD1 (5 bases). The V end was cut by 6 bases, the J end by 4 bases, with 13 bases between. Germline lookup yields CDR1 MNHEY and CDR2 SVGAGI. CDR3 size: 13 residues. This CDR3 is CASSVQVRYEQYF. The CDR3 region has the DNA TGTGCCAGCAGCGTACAGGTCCGATACGAGCAGTACTTC.

This clone is a singleton in its sample. V is TRBV13 and J is TRBJ2-5; a possible D gene is TRBD1 (5 bases). Germline assignment: CDR1 PRHDT and CDR2 FYEKMQ (reference sequence). The length of the CDR3 is 15 residues. The V gene lost 0 bases and the J gene lost 5 bases, with 13 bases spanning the gap. The CDR3 sequence: CASSLGLGVEETQYF. As DNA, the CDR3 is TGTGCCAGCAGCTTAGGCCTAGGGGTGGAGGAGACCCAGTACTTC.

In regard to this clone: The same CDR3 also results from other DNA sequences found in this sample. This chain uses TRBV5-6 with TRBJ2-7; D uncertain. Between the trimmed V and J ends, which lost 0 bases and 1 base, there was a span of 8 bases. The CDR3 sequence is 14 residues long. Germline loops: CDR1 SGHDT, CDR2 YYEEEE. The CDR3 bases are TGTGCCAGCAGCTTGGGACTTCTATCCTACGAGCAGTACTTC. Amino acid sequence: CASSLGLLSYEQYF.

The chain employs TRBV20-1 and TRBJ2-7, with TRBD1 identical over 9 bases. J gave up 12 bases and V 3 bases, and 6 bases lay outside the gene matches. The CDR3 totals 11 residues. The germline gives CDR1 DFQATT, CDR2 SNEGSKA (reference sequence). CDR3 coding DNA: TGCAGTGCTAGGGACAGGGGACTATCGTACTTC. It specifies CSARDRGLSYF.

The rearrangement joins TRBV5-4 to TRBJ2-7, with 7 bases identical to TRBD1. CDR1 and CDR2 from the germline V gene are SGHNT and YYREEE (reference sequence). Trimming cost V 4 bases and J 3 bases; bases outside gene matches: 7. The CDR3 has 14 residues. The CDR3 is CASSHDRDDYEQYF. The CDR3 DNA reads as TGTGCCAGCAGCCACGACAGGGATGACTACGAGCAGTACTTC.

The chain is built from TRBV9 and TRBJ2-5; 9 bases match TRBD1. Germline CDR1 reads SGDLS; CDR2 reads YYNGEE. There are 15 residues in the CDR3. The V and J ends lost 0 bases and 5 bases, in that order; junction bases with no gene match: 5. The CDR3 reads CASSVGTGGDETQYF. The DNA of the CDR3 is TGTGCCAGCAGCGTAGGTACAGGGGGCGATGAGACCCAGTACTTC.

The chain joins TRBV7-9 to TRBJ2-7, with TRBD2 matching 9 bases. J gave up 7 bases and V 1 base, and 11 bases lay outside the gene matches. The germline V gene has CDR1 SEHNR and CDR2 FQNEAQ (reference sequence). The CDR3 loop spans 16 amino acids. CDR3 bases: TGTGCCAGCAGCTTAGTGGGAGCGGGAGGATCGGGGGAGCAGTACTTC. This codes for CASSLVGAGGSGEQYF.

The rearrangement uses TRBV2 and TRBJ2-3; tentatively, D is TRBD1 or TRBD2 (5 bases each). From germline, CDR1 is SNHLY and CDR2 FYNNEI. With 10 bases removed from V and 0 bases from J, the gap between germline ends came to 17 bases. This CDR3 has 15 amino acids. The CDR3 here is CAKSPGTTSTDTQYF. CDR3 nucleotides: TGTGCCAAGAGCCCCGGGACGACTAGCACAGATACGCAGTATTTT.

This chain joins TRBV6-1 and TRBJ1-6, with D maybe TRBD1 (6 bases). The V end was cut by 2 bases, the J end by 7 bases, with 12 bases between. Germline V lookup: CDR1 MNHNS, CDR2 SASEGT. The CDR3 has 15 residues. The DNA for the CDR3 is TGTGCCAGCAGTGAATTCCGGACAGAGAATTCACCCCTCCACTTT. It encodes CASSEFRTENSPLHF.

This clone was observed a single time. The V and J genes are TRBV19 and TRBJ1-1; D is uncertain. V lost 4 bases, J lost 4 bases, and 7 bases lay in between. The CDR3 is 12 amino acids. Per germline, CDR1 LNHDA and CDR2 SQIVND (reference sequence). The CDR3 coding sequence is TGTGCCAGTAGTAGGTTGGGCACTGAAGCTTTCTTT. Protein sequence: CASSRLGTEAFF.

This chain uses TRBV2 with TRBJ2-3, with TRBD2 matching over 8 bases. Per germline, CDR1 SNHLY and CDR2 FYNNEI. With 6 bases clipped from V and 5 bases from J, the junction kept 16 bases outside the gene matches. The CDR3 spans 17 residues. Written as DNA, the CDR3 is TGTGCCAGCAGCTCGGGAGGGTCCGGGGGGCCCATAGATACGCAGTATTTT. Amino acids: CASSSGGSGGPIDTQYF.

The chain couples TRBV10-3 to TRBJ2-1; 9 positions agree with TRBD1. The CDR3 is made up of 15 amino acids. Germline CDR1 reads ENHRY; CDR2 reads SYGVKD. The junction had 7 bases not matched to a gene; V was cut back by 2 bases and J by 8 bases. Written as DNA, the CDR3 is TGTGCCATCAGTGAGGTGGACAGGGGAGTACATGAGCAGTTCTTC. As protein: CAISEVDRGVHEQFF.

The V call is TRBV7-9, the J call TRBJ1-1; 9 bases agree with TRBD1. This CDR3 contains 17 residues. CDR1 and CDR2 (germline): SEHNR, FQNEAQ (reference sequence). V lost 0 bases to trimming and J lost 0 bases; unmatched junction nucleotides: 5. CDR3 sequence (DNA): TGTGCCAGCAGCTTAGCGCCAGGACAGGGGTTGAACACTGAAGCTTTCTTT. Its translation is CASSLAPGQGLNTEAFF.

The gene calls are TRBV7-9 and TRBJ2-7; D is possibly TRBD2 (6 bases). The CDR3 sequence is 16 residues long. Trimming pared 5 bases from V and 0 bases from J, leaving 17 bases between. Germline V gene data show CDR1 as SEHNR and CDR2 as FQNEAQ (reference sequence). DNA for the CDR3: TGTGCCAGCAGCCTCTCCCGGAGGGCGGTCTCCTACGAGCAGTACTTC. Translation: CASSLSRRAVSYEQYF. Based on the CDR3 plus reference TRBV7-9 and TRBJ2-7, the full variable domain is DTGVSQNPRHKITKRGQNVTFRCDPISEHNRLYWYRQTLGQGPEFLTYFQNEAQLEKSRLLSDRFSAERPKGSFSTLEIQRTEQGDSAMYLCASSLSRRAVSYEQYFGPGTRLTVT.

The chain carries TRBV6-1 and TRBJ2-7; no clear D gene. This CDR3 has 15 residues. V was pared by 3 bases and J by 0 bases, with 12 bases between. Germline loops: CDR1 MNHNS, CDR2 SASEGT. The CDR3 region has the DNA TGTGCCAGCAGTGACGGTGTAGGCCTCTCCTACGAGCAGTACTTC. Translated: CASSDGVGLSYEQYF.

V is TRBV10-3 and J is TRBJ1-1; D uncertain. Germline CDR1 and CDR2: ENHRY and SYGVKD. This CDR3 contains 13 residues. Trimming took 0 bases from V and 3 from J, leaving 5 bases between them. The CDR3 region is CAISESDYTEAFF. Here the CDR3 DNA reads TGTGCCATCAGTGAGTCGGATTACACTGAAGCTTTCTTT.

V usage is TRBV2 and J usage is TRBJ2-7, with unresolved D. This CDR3 contains 15 residues. The germline CDR1 and CDR2 sequences are SNHLY and FYNNEI. Trimming pared 5 bases from V and 3 bases from J, leaving 17 bases between. CDR3 coding DNA: TGTGCCAGCAGTTCCCCAGCTGAGGCCGGCTACGAGCAGTACTTC. Residues: CASSSPAEAGYEQYF.

The CDR3 DNA reads as TGTGCCAGCAGTTTAGGCCCGGTAGGACGGAAAGGGGGTGAAAAACTGTTTTTT. Translating gives CASSLGPVGRKGGEKLFF. The chain has TRBV27 and TRBJ1-4; TRBD1 might be the D (6 bases). This CDR3 is built from 18 residues. Per germline, CDR1 MNHEY and CDR2 SMNVEV (reference sequence). V was pared by 2 bases and J by 7 bases, with 23 bases between.

This rearrangement joins TRBV5-6 to TRBJ2-1, with D hard to call. CDR3 length: 14 residues. The germline CDR1 and CDR2 sequences are SGHDT and YYEEEE. With 4 bases removed from V and 4 bases from J, the gap between germline ends came to 12 bases. The CDR3 region has the DNA TGTGCCAGCAGCCCGCCCGGAGAATACAATGAGCAGTTCTTC. It translates to CASSPPGEYNEQFF.

The chain joins TRBV13 to TRBJ2-2, with 7 bases lining up with TRBD2. The CDR3 has 14 residues. The germline V gene encodes CDR1 PRHDT and CDR2 FYEKMQ (reference sequence). V shed 7 bases, J shed 6 bases, and the junction held 8 bases outside the gene matches. CDR3 DNA: TGTGCCAGCAATCTGGGAGCGGGGCCCGGGGAGCTGTTTTTT. The encoded protein is CASNLGAGPGELFF.

This chain connects TRBV11-2 to TRBJ2-7; D assignment may be TRBD1 or TRBD2 (7 bases each). V lost 5 bases, J lost 3 bases, and 20 bases lay in between. This CDR3 contains 16 residues. In germline, CDR1 is SGHAT, CDR2 FQNNGV. CDR3 protein: CASSTLGGGGSYEQYF. CDR3 nucleotides: TGTGCCAGCAGCACCCTGGGAGGGGGCGGGAGCTACGAGCAGTACTTC.

The CDR3 here is CASSFTIQGVAYEQYF. The CDR3 coding sequence is TGTGCCAGCAGTTTCACCATACAGGGGGTAGCCTACGAGCAGTACTTC. The gene calls are TRBV6-5 and TRBJ2-7; TRBD1 aligns across 8 bases. CDR3 length: 16 amino acids. CDR1 is MNHEY, CDR2 SVGAGI, per germline. V dropped 4 bases and J dropped 2; count of bases not matched to a gene: 10.

This rearrangement joins TRBV5-1 to TRBJ2-7; D is uncertain. The CDR3 runs 13 residues. CDR1 and CDR2 from the germline V gene are SGHRS and YFSETQ. Trimming took 7 bases from V and 3 from J, leaving 14 bases between them. The CDR3 sequence is CASSWAADYEQYF. The DNA of the CDR3 is TGCGCCAGCTCCTGGGCGGCAGACTACGAGCAGTACTTC.

The J gene is TRBJ1-2, the V gene TRBV9, with 10 bases aligning to TRBD1. From germline, CDR1 is SGDLS and CDR2 YYNGEE. The CDR3 totals 18 residues. The V segment lost 6 bases and the J segment 3 bases; nucleotides outside the gene matches: 17. CDR3 DNA sequence: TGTGCCAGCACACAAACTCAATCCGGGACAGGGGCTCACTATGGCTACACCTTC. Protein product: CASTQTQSGTGAHYGYTF.

This chain joins TRBV7-9 and TRBJ2-2; 11 bases line up with TRBD2. Germline CDR1 is SEHNR and CDR2 is FQNEAQ (reference sequence). The length of the CDR3 is 15 residues. Trimming at V came to 5 bases and at J to 3 bases, leaving 2 bases not matched to a gene. The CDR3 loop reads CASSPSGGYTGELFF. The CDR3 region has the DNA TGTGCCAGCAGCCCTAGCGGGGGGTACACCGGGGAGCTGTTTTTT.

The rearrangement joins TRBV6-6 to TRBJ2-1; D gene unclear. The V gene lost 10 bases and the J gene lost 2 bases, with 12 bases spanning the gap. The CDR3 loop spans 13 amino acids. The germline V gene encodes CDR1 MNHNY and CDR2 SVGAGI (reference sequence). CDR3 amino acids: CAIRPIAYNEQFF. CDR3 DNA sequence: TGTGCCATTCGACCGATCGCCTACAATGAGCAGTTCTTC.

The chain recombines TRBV19 with TRBJ2-2, with D perhaps TRBD1 (6 bases). The V end was cut by 5 bases, the J end by 6 bases, with 10 bases between. The CDR3 contains 13 residues. Germline V CDR1 and CDR2: LNHDA, SQIVND (reference sequence). The CDR3 is CASSGGAPGELFF. The CDR3 nucleotides are TGTGCCAGTAGTGGGGGCGCGCCCGGGGAGCTGTTTTTT.

The CDR3 reads CASTRAVPYEQYF. CDR3 sequence (DNA): TGTGCCAGCACAAGGGCGGTTCCCTACGAGCAGTACTTC. The V call is TRBV27, the J call TRBJ2-7, with unresolved D. The CDR3 is made up of 13 amino acids. Germline V gives CDR1 MNHEY, CDR2 SMNVEV (reference sequence). Trimming removed 7 bases from V and 2 bases from J, with 12 bases in between.